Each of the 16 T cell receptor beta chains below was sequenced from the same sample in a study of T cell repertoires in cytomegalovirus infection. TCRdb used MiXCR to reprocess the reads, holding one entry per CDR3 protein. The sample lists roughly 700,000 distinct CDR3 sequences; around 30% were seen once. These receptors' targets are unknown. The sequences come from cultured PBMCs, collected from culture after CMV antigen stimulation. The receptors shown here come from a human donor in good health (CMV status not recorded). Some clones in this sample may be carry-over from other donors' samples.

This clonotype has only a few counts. The CDR3 region is CASSEGVYEQYF. CDR3 bases: TGTGCCAGCAGTGAAGGGGTCTACGAGCAGTACTTC. The V call is TRBV6-1, the J call TRBJ2-7; no clear D. Germline values: CDR1 MNHNS, CDR2 SASEGT. This CDR3 region has 12 residues. Trimming removed 1 base from V and 3 bases from J, with 4 bases in between.

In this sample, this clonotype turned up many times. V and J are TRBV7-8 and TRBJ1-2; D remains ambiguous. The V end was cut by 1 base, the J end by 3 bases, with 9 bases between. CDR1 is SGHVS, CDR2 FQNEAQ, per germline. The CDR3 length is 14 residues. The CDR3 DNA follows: TGTGCCAGCAGCTTAGAGCCGGGGTACTATGGCTACACCTTC. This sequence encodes CASSLEPGYYGYTF.

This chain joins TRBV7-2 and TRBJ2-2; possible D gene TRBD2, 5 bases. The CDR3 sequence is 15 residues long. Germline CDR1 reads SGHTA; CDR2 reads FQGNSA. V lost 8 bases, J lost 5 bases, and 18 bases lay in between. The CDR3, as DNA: TGTGCCAGCGTCTCCTCGGGCGGGTGGACCGGGGAGCTGTTTTTT. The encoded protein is CASVSSGGWTGELFF.

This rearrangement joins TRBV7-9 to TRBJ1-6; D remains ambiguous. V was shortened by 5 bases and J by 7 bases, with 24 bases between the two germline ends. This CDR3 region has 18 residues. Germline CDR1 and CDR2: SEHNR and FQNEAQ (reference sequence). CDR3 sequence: CASSVIGAGPGQNSPLHF. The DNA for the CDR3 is TGTGCCAGCAGCGTCATAGGCGCCGGGCCCGGTCAAAATTCACCCCTCCACTTT. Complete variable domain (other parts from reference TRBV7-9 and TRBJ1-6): DTGVSQNPRHKITKRGQNVTFRCDPISEHNRLYWYRQTLGQGPEFLTYFQNEAQLEKSRLLSDRFSAERPKGSFSTLEIQRTEQGDSAMYLCASSVIGAGPGQNSPLHFGNGTRLTVT.

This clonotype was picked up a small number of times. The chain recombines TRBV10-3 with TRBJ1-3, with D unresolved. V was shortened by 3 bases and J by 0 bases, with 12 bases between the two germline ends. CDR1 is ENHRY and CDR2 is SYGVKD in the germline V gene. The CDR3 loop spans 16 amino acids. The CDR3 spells CAISDYQVHSGNTIYF. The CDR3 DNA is TGTGCCATCAGTGACTACCAGGTACACTCTGGAAACACCATATATTTT.

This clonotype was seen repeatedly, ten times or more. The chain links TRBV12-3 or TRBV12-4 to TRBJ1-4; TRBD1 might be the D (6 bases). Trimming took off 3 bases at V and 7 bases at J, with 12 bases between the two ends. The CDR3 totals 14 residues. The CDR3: CASSFNGGGEKLFF. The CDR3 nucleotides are TGTGCCAGCAGTTTCAACGGGGGCGGTGAAAAACTGTTTTTT.

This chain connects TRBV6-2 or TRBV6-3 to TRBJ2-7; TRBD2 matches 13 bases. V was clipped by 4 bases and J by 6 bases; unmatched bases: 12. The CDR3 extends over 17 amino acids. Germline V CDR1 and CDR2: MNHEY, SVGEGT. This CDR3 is CASSWSSWGLAGSEQYF. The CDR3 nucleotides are TGTGCCAGCAGTTGGTCTTCGTGGGGACTAGCGGGAAGCGAGCAGTACTTC.

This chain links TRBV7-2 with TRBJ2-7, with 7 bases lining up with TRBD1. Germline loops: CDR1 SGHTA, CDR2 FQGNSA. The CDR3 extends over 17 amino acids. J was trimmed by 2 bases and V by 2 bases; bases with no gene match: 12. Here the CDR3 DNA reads TGTGCCAGCAGCTTATTCCCCACCGGGACAGACCCCTACGAGCAGTACTTC. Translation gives CASSLFPTGTDPYEQYF. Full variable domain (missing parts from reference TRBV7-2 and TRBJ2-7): GAGVSQSPSNKVTEKGKDVELRCDPISGHTALYWYRQSLGQGLEFLIYFQGNSAPDKSGLPSDRFSAERTGGSVSTLTIQRTQQEDSAVYLCASSLFPTGTDPYEQYFGPGTRLTVT.

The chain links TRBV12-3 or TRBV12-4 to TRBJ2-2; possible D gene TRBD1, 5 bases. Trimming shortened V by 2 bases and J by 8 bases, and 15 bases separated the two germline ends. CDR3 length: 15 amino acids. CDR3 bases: TGTGCCAGCAGTTTAAGGACACTGGAGCAAGGGGAGCTGTTTTTT. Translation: CASSLRTLEQGELFF.

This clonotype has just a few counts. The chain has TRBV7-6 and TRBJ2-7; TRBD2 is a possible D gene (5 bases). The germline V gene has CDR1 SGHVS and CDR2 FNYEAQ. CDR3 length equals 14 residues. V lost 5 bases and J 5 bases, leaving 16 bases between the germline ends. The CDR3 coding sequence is TGTGCCAGCAGCCCATGGTATGGGGAGAACGAGCAGTACTTC. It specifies CASSPWYGENEQYF.

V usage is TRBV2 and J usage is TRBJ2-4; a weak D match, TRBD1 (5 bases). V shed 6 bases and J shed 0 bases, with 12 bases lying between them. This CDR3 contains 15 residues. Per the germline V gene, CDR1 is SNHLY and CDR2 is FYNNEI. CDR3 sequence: CASRVDSLAKNIQYF. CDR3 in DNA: TGTGCCAGCAGGGTCGACAGCCTAGCCAAAAACATTCAGTACTTC.

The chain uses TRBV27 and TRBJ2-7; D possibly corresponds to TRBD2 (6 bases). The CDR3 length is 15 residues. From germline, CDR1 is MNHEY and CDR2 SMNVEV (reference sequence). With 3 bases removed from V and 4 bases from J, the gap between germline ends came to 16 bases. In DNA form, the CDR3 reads TGTGCCAGCAGTTTTCTTAGCGGAGCCTATTACGAGCAGTACTTC. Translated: CASSFLSGAYYEQYF.

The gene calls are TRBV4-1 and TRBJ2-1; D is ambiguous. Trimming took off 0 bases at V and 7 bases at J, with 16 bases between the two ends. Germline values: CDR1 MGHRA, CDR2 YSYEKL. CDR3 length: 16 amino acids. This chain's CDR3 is CASSQDGVTFRNEQFF. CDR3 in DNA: TGCGCCAGCAGCCAAGATGGGGTTACATTCAGAAATGAGCAGTTCTTC.

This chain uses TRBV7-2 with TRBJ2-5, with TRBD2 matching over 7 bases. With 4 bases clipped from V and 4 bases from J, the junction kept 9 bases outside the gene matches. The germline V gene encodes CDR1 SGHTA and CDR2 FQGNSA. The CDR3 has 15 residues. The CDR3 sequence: CASSSGWIAGETQYF. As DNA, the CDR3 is TGTGCCAGCAGCTCAGGTTGGATAGCGGGAGAGACCCAGTACTTC.

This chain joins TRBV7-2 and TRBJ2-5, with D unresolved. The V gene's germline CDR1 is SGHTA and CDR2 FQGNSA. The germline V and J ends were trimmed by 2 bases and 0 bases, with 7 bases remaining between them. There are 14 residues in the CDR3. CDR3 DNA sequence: TGTGCCAGCAGCTTAAAGGTTTACCAAGAGACCCAGTACTTC. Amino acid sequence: CASSLKVYQETQYF.

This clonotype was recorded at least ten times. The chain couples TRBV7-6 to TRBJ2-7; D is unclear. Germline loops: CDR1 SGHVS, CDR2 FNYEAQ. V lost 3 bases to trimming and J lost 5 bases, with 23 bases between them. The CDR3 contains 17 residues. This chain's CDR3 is CASSFKPQSGLGHEQYF. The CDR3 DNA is TGTGCCAGCAGCTTTAAACCCCAGAGTGGTTTAGGCCACGAGCAGTACTTC.